Listed below are T cell receptor beta chains from one sample, sequenced in a study of shared clonotypes between healthy human individuals. TCRdb's copy holds only in-frame clones and misses some; the assay was immunoSEQ multiplex PCR. The sample consists of 2 million or so clones, about 95% of them appearing once. Sequencing was carried out using naive CD8+ T cells sorted from blood. Source of these receptors: a man aged 18 to 29 in good health. The CDR3 runs from the conserved cysteine through the conserved F or W. The D gene is left open where the match is weak.

.	TRBV6-5	TRBJ1-3	CASQSSGNTIYF
.	TRBV14	TRBJ1-1	CASSPRQRGDTEAFF
.	TRBV4-3	TRBJ2-7	CASSQIEGSYEQYF
TRBD1	TRBV15	TRBJ1-3	CATSRVYGNLGQASGNTIYF
TRBD2	TRBV4-1	TRBJ2-2	CASSQIIAGGPGELFF
.	TRBV5-6	TRBJ2-2	CASSLVSGELFF
.	TRBV7-3	TRBJ1-4	CASSPRQREKLFF
.	TRBV5-6	TRBJ2-5	CASSGLQDGGTQYF
TRBD1	TRBV7-2	TRBJ2-7	CASSITGGAQTEQYF
.	TRBV6-1	TRBJ2-3	CASSEAFASASDTQYF
TRBD1	TRBV29-1	TRBJ2-7	CSVLTTGDSYEQYF
TRBD2	TRBV4-1	TRBJ2-7	CASSSTSADEQYF
.	TRBV29-1	TRBJ2-4	CSVEDSKNIQYF
TRBD2	TRBV10-1	TRBJ2-3	CASSVASGGVADTQYF
TRBD2	TRBV19	TRBJ2-3	CASSITGGALDTQYF
.	TRBV5-3	TRBJ2-5	CARSLEGQQETQYF
.	TRBV4-1	TRBJ2-7	CASSHSLMSSDVYEQYF
.	TRBV5-4	TRBJ1-3	CASSTSGGPENTIYF
.	TRBV7-6	TRBJ2-2	CASSPGVLGQEGTGELFF
TRBD1	TRBV30	.	CALEGQKAYEQYF
.	TRBV27	TRBJ2-5	CASRRGDLRGQETQYF
TRBD2	TRBV5-4	TRBJ2-3	CASSTWTSGVTDTQYF
.	TRBV7-6	TRBJ1-2	CASSLAPAYGYTF
TRBD1	TRBV4-1	TRBJ2-7	CASSQTGEYYEQYF
TRBD1	TRBV19	TRBJ1-6	CASTPEEGARASPLHF
.	TRBV7-9	TRBJ2-7	CASRSDRYYEQYF
TRBD1	TRBV5-6	TRBJ2-2	CASSSGTGGAGELFF
.	TRBV9	TRBJ2-7	CASSVDDSGNEQYF
.	TRBV30	TRBJ2-1	CAWSIGFDEQFF
.	TRBV2	TRBJ1-3	CASSETSRGNTIYF
TRBD2	TRBV7-9	TRBJ2-1	CASSLTLGTSSYNEQFF
TRBD2	TRBV5-1	TRBJ2-1	CASSLSGSSYNEQFF
TRBD1	TRBV9	TRBJ1-1	CASRGDRNTEAFF
TRBD1	TRBV5-1	TRBJ2-7	CASTLTGDEQYF
.	TRBV15	TRBJ2-6	CATSHEAGANVLTF
TRBD1	TRBV6-5	TRBJ1-2	CASSYGDRTNYGYTF
TRBD1	TRBV5-8	TRBJ2-7	CASSLGQGAHEQYF
TRBD1	TRBV5-8	TRBJ2-7	CASSLGDRGSYEQYF
.	TRBV4-1	TRBJ2-5	CASSPVRGTQETQYF
.	TRBV2	TRBJ2-7	CASSVGREQYF
TRBD1	TRBV9	TRBJ2-2	CASSARTGLDTGELFF
.	TRBV27	TRBJ1-5	CASSPLGAGQPQHF
TRBD2	TRBV28	TRBJ2-3	CASSFHWTSATDTQYF
TRBD1	TRBV4-1	TRBJ2-7	CASSQGPGTGDYEQYF
.	TRBV2	TRBJ2-7	CASWEEQYF
.	TRBV28	TRBJ2-1	CASSLRPASYNEQFF